This TCR beta chain was identified during a study of technical replicates of blood from four donors. The germline gives CDR1 SGHRS, CDR2 YFSETQ. The CDR3 extends over 16 amino acids. Trimming stripped 0 bases from V and 0 bases from J, with 12 bases between. Libraries were prepared by immunoSEQ multiplex PCR; TCRdb keeps only in-frame clonotypes and omits some of them. Found here are 65,000 to 85,000 clones, 98% of them singletons; the top ten hold approximately 0.15%. The material sequenced was T cells isolated from PBMCs. This TCR came from a human donor in good health. This chain joins TRBV5-1 and TRBJ2-5, with D maybe TRBD1 (6 bases). The CDR3 coding sequence is TGCGCCAGCAGCTTGGGTGCCAGGGGAGACCAAGAGACCCAGTACTTC. Its translation: CASSLGARGDQETQYF. The variable domain in full, with the rest retrieved from reference TRBV5-1 and TRBJ2-5, is KAGVTQTPRYLIKTRGQQVTLSCSPISGHRSVSWYQQTPGQGLQFLFEYFSETQRNKGNFPGRFSGRQFSNSRSEMNVSTLELGDSALYLCASSLGARGDQETQYFGPGTRLLVL.